These 14 T cell receptor beta chains came from one sample sequenced in a study of T cells in Graves' hyperthyroidism and ophthalmopathy. Amplified regions were TCR beta CDR3 sequences from RNA transcripts. When the TCR CDR3 underwent first-round RT-PCR, the HTBI primer set was used. In TCRdb, the multiplex PCR reads were re-called with MiXCR into one record per CDR3 protein. This table holds 300,000 to 500,000 distinct CDR3 sequences, around 15% found once. The sequencing input was blood. The source of these receptors is a man in his forties or fifties with Graves' ophthalmopathy.

This clonotype was recorded at least ten times. The chain is built from TRBV7-3 and TRBJ2-3; D is possibly TRBD2 (6 bases). CDR3 length: 14 residues. The V gene lost 4 bases and the J gene lost 6 bases, with 14 bases spanning the gap. Per germline, CDR1 SGHTA and CDR2 FQGTGA. The CDR3 nucleotides are TGTGCCAGCAGCTCGGGAGACCTCTCGGATACGCAGTATTTT. Amino acid sequence: CASSSGDLSDTQYF.

The chain is built from TRBV19 and TRBJ2-3; 8 positions match TRBD1. Germline V lookup: CDR1 LNHDA, CDR2 SQIVND (reference sequence). The CDR3 consists of 14 residues. The J segment lost 5 bases and the V segment lost 5 bases, leaving 6 bases of the junction unmatched. The CDR3 reads CASSGQGHGDTQYF. CDR3 coding DNA: TGTGCCAGTAGTGGACAGGGTCACGGAGATACGCAGTATTTT.

This clonotype appeared many times. The chain links TRBV12-3 or TRBV12-4 to TRBJ2-2; D uncertain. The CDR3 is 14 residues long. The V end lost 8 bases, the J end lost 0 bases, and 10 bases lay between the germline ends. CDR3: CASAGTANTGELFF. Here the CDR3 DNA reads TGTGCCAGCGCTGGCACCGCGAACACCGGGGAGCTGTTTTTT.

The chain uses TRBV6-1 and TRBJ1-1, with unresolved D. The V and J ends lost 5 bases and 2 bases respectively, with 21 bases between them. Germline loops: CDR1 MNHNS, CDR2 SASEGT. This CDR3 contains 17 residues. CDR3 sequence: CASSYIGPEGDNTEAFF. CDR3 coding DNA: TGTGCCAGCAGTTACATAGGGCCAGAGGGAGATAACACTGAAGCTTTCTTT.

This clonotype appeared many times. In DNA, the CDR3 is TGTGCCAGCAGTGAAGTTCTAGCGGGAGGTCATAATGAGCAGTTCTTC. This codes for CASSEVLAGGHNEQFF. V gene TRBV6-1 combines with J gene TRBJ2-1, with TRBD2 matching over 11 bases. Germline trimming cut 1 base from V and 7 bases from J; bases unmatched to any gene: 6. Germline CDR1 is MNHNS and CDR2 is SASEGT. The CDR3 sequence is 16 residues long.

This chain uses TRBV15 with TRBJ1-3; unclear D gene. With 5 bases removed from V and 5 bases from J, the gap between germline ends came to 7 bases. The germline V gene encodes CDR1 LNHNV and CDR2 YYDKDF (reference sequence). The CDR3 is made up of 12 amino acids. CDR3 loop: CATSVNRNTIYF. The CDR3 DNA sequence: TGTGCCACCAGCGTGAATAGAAACACCATATATTTT.

This clonotype was counted many times. The chain combines TRBV7-9 with TRBJ2-3; possible D gene TRBD2, 5 bases. The CDR3 loop spans 14 amino acids. V dropped 5 bases and J dropped 4 bases, with 13 bases sitting between them. Germline loops: CDR1 SEHNR, CDR2 FQNEAQ (reference sequence). CDR3 sequence reads: CASSISLGADTQYF. CDR3 in DNA: TGTGCCAGCAGCATTAGCCTCGGGGCAGATACGCAGTATTTT.

This clonotype has a handful of counts. This chain joins TRBV29-1 and TRBJ1-1; TRBD1 matches at 8 bases. There are 12 residues in the CDR3. Germline trimming cut 7 bases from V and 3 bases from J; bases unmatched to any gene: 4. Germline V gene sequence: CDR1 SQVTM, CDR2 ANQGSEA. CDR3 bases: TGCAGCGACGGACAGGGCGACACTGAAGCTTTCTTT. It encodes CSDGQGDTEAFF. Looking up the rest from reference TRBV29-1 and TRBJ1-1 gives the full variable domain: SAVISQKPSRDICQRGTSLTIQCQVDSQVTMMFWYRQQPGQSLTLIATANQGSEATYESGFVIDKFPISRPNLTFSTLTVSNMSPEDSSIYLCSDGQGDTEAFFGQGTRLTVV.

The table lists this clonotype with many counts. The chain recombines TRBV6-1 with TRBJ1-1; weak D call: TRBD1 (5 bases). This CDR3 is built from 16 residues. Germline V gives CDR1 MNHNS, CDR2 SASEGT. V was pared by 5 bases and J by 7 bases, with 23 bases between. This CDR3 reads CASSQNRDLFAREAFF. As DNA, the CDR3 is TGTGCCAGCAGTCAGAACCGGGACCTTTTCGCCCGTGAAGCTTTCTTT.

This clonotype occurred many times. V and J are TRBV30 and TRBJ1-1; 7 positions agree with TRBD1. This CDR3 has 12 amino acids. The V gene end was trimmed by 4 bases and the J gene end by 6 bases; junction bases not matched to a gene: 5. Germline V lookup: CDR1 GTSNPN, CDR2 SVGIG (reference sequence). The CDR3 DNA reads TGTGCCTGGAAGGGACAGAGCGCTGAAGCTTTCTTT. Amino acid sequence: CAWKGQSAEAFF.

The rearrangement links TRBV6-2 or TRBV6-3 to TRBJ2-1, with 14 bases identical to TRBD2. Losses at the gene ends were 6 bases for V and 6 bases for J; bases not matched to a gene: 7. Germline CDR1 MNHEY, CDR2 SVGEGT. The CDR3 is 16 amino acids. The CDR3 sequence: CASRPGLAGGGNEQFF. In DNA, the CDR3 is TGTGCCAGCAGGCCAGGACTAGCGGGAGGAGGCAATGAGCAGTTCTTC.

This clonotype was seen ten or more times. V and J are TRBV3-1 and TRBJ2-1, with D perhaps TRBD1 (5 bases). Germline CDR1 and CDR2: LGHDT and YNNKEL (reference sequence). The CDR3 has 14 amino acids. V lost 3 bases, J lost 10 bases, and 16 bases lay in between. CDR3 sequence: CASSQELDRGEQFF. In nucleotides, the CDR3 is TGTGCCAGCAGCCAGGAGCTAGATAGGGGAGAGCAGTTCTTC.

This clonotype was seen more than once but under ten times. The rearrangement uses TRBV15 and TRBJ1-5, with a tentative D call TRBD1 (6 bases). The ends were cut back, 2 bases at V and 3 bases at J, with 14 bases in the middle. CDR3 length equals 16 residues. Germline V gives CDR1 LNHNV, CDR2 YYDKDF (reference sequence). CDR3 protein: CATSRHRDITNQPQHF. The CDR3 nucleotides are TGTGCCACCAGCAGACATAGGGACATCACCAATCAGCCCCAGCATTTT.

This chain uses TRBV7-9 with TRBJ1-2; 10 bases align to TRBD1. The CDR3 sequence is 15 residues long. The germline CDR1 and CDR2 sequences are SEHNR and FQNEAQ (reference sequence). J lost 0 bases, V lost 6 bases, and 4 bases had no gene match. The CDR3 spells CASSFGTGANYGYTF. The CDR3 coding sequence is TGTGCCAGCAGTTTTGGGACAGGGGCTAACTATGGCTACACCTTC.